This T cell receptor beta chain comes out of a study of identifying expanded T cells in peripheral blood. Notes on this clone: Its antigen is not known.

Produced via immunoSEQ multiplex PCR; TCRdb's table is partial and in-frame only. The sample lists some 77,000 clones; 70% to 90% were seen once. General study results and limits: About 1.2 clones differed between technical replicates, versus around 15 and 19 over time. Approximately two-week clone count variance significantly increased as total template count grew.

Collection occurred without any documented infections or immune events in donors. This CDR3 is 16 amino acids long. Sequencing was performed on blood. This chain links TRBV21-1 with TRBJ1-4. TRBV21-1 is a known pseudogene. The receptor comes from a person between 18 and 75 years old in good health. Written as DNA, the CDR3 is TGTGCCAGCAGCAAAGACCGGACTGCCTTAAATGAAAAACTGTTTTTT. This encodes CASSKDRTALNEKLFF.